This passage covers 11 T cell receptor beta chains from one sample sequenced in a study of T-cell reconstitution after alpha-beta-depleted transplantation in children. Unique molecular identifiers were used in preparing the TCRbeta library. MiXCR, applied by TCRdb to the PCR reads, yields one record per CDR3 protein. The sample has about 610,000 distinct CDR3 sequences; 8% to 11% are singletons. The sequencing used PBMCs from the stem cell graft donor, collected from the stem cell graft. These receptors all come from a human donor who donated a stem cell graft to a child with acute myeloid leukemia.

The gene calls are TRBV7-6 and TRBJ1-1; 9 nucleotides match TRBD1. Per the germline V gene, CDR1 is SGHVS and CDR2 is FNYEAQ. The CDR3 has 15 residues. V shed 4 bases, J shed 4 bases, and the junction held 7 bases outside the gene matches. CDR3 coding DNA: TGTGCCAGCAGCTCGGGACAGGGATCGGGCACTGAAGCTTTCTTT. It translates to CASSSGQGSGTEAFF.

V is TRBV11-2 and J is TRBJ2-3, with TRBD1 as a possible D gene (5 bases). Germline assignment: CDR1 SGHAT and CDR2 FQNNGV. The CDR3 runs to 14 residues. V dropped 4 bases and J dropped 5 bases, with 13 bases sitting between them. For the CDR3, the DNA is TGTGCCAGCAGCTCGAACCCCAGGGAAGATACGCAGTATTTT. As protein: CASSSNPREDTQYF. The entire variable domain, with the rest obtained from reference TRBV11-2 and TRBJ2-3, is as follows: EAGVAQSPRYKIIEKRQSVAFWCNPISGHATLYWYQQILGQGPKLLIQFQNNGVVDDSQLPKDRFSAERLKGVDSTLKIQPAKLEDSAVYLCASSSNPREDTQYFGPGTRLTVL.

This clonotype came up many times. The rearrangement links TRBV4-1 to TRBJ2-2; 15 positions match TRBD2. J was trimmed by 5 bases and V by 0 bases; bases with no gene match: 13. This CDR3 is 21 amino acids long. The V gene's germline CDR1 is MGHRA and CDR2 YSYEKL. In DNA form, the CDR3 reads TGCGCCAGCAGCCAAGATGGTCCTGCCCCGGGACTAGCGGGAGGAACCGGGGAGCTGTTTTTT. The encoded protein is CASSQDGPAPGLAGGTGELFF.

J is TRBJ2-1 and V is TRBV2; D is unclear. Germline V gene data show CDR1 as SNHLY and CDR2 as FYNNEI. The ends were cut back, 5 bases at V and 13 bases at J, with 9 bases in the middle. This CDR3 comprises 10 residues. The CDR3 nucleotides are TGTGCCAGCAGTCGGGCAGCACAGTTCTTC. Its translation is CASSRAAQFF.

This clonotype was seen only a few times. This rearrangement joins TRBV29-1 to TRBJ2-1, with TRBD2 matching 9 bases. CDR1 and CDR2 from the germline V gene are SQVTM and ANQGSEA. There are 15 residues in the CDR3. V gave up 6 bases and J gave up 7 bases; unmatched junction bases: 13. The DNA for the CDR3 is TGCAGCGTGGGAATGGGGGGACTAGCAGGAAATGAGCAGTTCTTC. Encoded protein: CSVGMGGLAGNEQFF.

This chain joins TRBV6-5 and TRBJ2-1; maybe TRBD1 (5 bases). Germline V gene sequence: CDR1 MNHEY, CDR2 SVGAGI. Between the trimmed V and J ends, which lost 2 bases and 8 bases, there was a span of 13 bases. This CDR3 comprises 14 residues. CDR3 protein: CASSYGQGIDEQFF. The CDR3, as DNA: TGTGCCAGCAGTTACGGGCAGGGAATCGATGAGCAGTTCTTC.

The V and J genes are TRBV27 and TRBJ2-7; D gene uncertain. Per the germline V gene, CDR1 is MNHEY and CDR2 is SMNVEV (reference sequence). This CDR3 comprises 15 residues. Between the trimmed V and J ends, which lost 3 bases and 0 bases, there was a span of 12 bases. The CDR3 region is CASSFYGASSYEQYF. In nucleotides, the CDR3 is TGTGCCAGCAGTTTTTATGGTGCCAGCTCCTACGAGCAGTACTTC.

This clonotype has a handful of counts. The chain couples TRBV9 to TRBJ2-5; 11 bases match TRBD2. The V gene's germline CDR1 is SGDLS and CDR2 YYNGEE. CDR3 length: 15 amino acids. Trimming removed 4 bases from V and 5 bases from J; junction bases left unmatched: 7. CDR3 region: CASSKDSGRVETQYF. The CDR3 coding sequence is TGTGCCAGCAGCAAAGATAGCGGGAGGGTCGAGACCCAGTACTTC.

This clonotype was counted between two and nine times. The J gene is TRBJ2-3, the V gene TRBV24-1, with 8 bases identical to TRBD2. V dropped 7 bases and J dropped 6; count of bases not matched to a gene: 14. The CDR3 runs to 16 residues. Germline-derived CDR1 and CDR2 are KGHDR and SFDVKD. CDR3 sequence reads: CATSWSGRAGLDTQYF. In DNA, the CDR3 is TGTGCCACCAGCTGGTCCGGGAGGGCGGGATTGGATACGCAGTATTTT.

The rearrangement uses TRBV27 and TRBJ1-3; 9 nucleotides agree with TRBD1. Trimming took 1 base from V and 0 from J; bases not matched to a gene: 4. The length of the CDR3 is 17 residues. Germline V gene lookup returns CDR1 MNHEY and CDR2 SMNVEV (reference sequence). The CDR3 loop reads CASSLYTGGFSGNTIYF. The DNA of the CDR3 is TGTGCCAGCAGTTTATATACAGGGGGCTTCTCTGGAAACACCATATATTTT.

The chain is built from TRBV7-9 and TRBJ1-4; tentative D call: TRBD1 (6 bases). This CDR3 is built from 16 residues. V lost 5 bases to trimming and J lost 4 bases, with 17 bases between them. From germline, CDR1 is SEHNR and CDR2 FQNEAQ (reference sequence). The CDR3 DNA reads as TGTGCCAGCAGCGGCTGGGCAGGACAGAGTAATGAAAAACTGTTTTTT. Residues: CASSGWAGQSNEKLFF.